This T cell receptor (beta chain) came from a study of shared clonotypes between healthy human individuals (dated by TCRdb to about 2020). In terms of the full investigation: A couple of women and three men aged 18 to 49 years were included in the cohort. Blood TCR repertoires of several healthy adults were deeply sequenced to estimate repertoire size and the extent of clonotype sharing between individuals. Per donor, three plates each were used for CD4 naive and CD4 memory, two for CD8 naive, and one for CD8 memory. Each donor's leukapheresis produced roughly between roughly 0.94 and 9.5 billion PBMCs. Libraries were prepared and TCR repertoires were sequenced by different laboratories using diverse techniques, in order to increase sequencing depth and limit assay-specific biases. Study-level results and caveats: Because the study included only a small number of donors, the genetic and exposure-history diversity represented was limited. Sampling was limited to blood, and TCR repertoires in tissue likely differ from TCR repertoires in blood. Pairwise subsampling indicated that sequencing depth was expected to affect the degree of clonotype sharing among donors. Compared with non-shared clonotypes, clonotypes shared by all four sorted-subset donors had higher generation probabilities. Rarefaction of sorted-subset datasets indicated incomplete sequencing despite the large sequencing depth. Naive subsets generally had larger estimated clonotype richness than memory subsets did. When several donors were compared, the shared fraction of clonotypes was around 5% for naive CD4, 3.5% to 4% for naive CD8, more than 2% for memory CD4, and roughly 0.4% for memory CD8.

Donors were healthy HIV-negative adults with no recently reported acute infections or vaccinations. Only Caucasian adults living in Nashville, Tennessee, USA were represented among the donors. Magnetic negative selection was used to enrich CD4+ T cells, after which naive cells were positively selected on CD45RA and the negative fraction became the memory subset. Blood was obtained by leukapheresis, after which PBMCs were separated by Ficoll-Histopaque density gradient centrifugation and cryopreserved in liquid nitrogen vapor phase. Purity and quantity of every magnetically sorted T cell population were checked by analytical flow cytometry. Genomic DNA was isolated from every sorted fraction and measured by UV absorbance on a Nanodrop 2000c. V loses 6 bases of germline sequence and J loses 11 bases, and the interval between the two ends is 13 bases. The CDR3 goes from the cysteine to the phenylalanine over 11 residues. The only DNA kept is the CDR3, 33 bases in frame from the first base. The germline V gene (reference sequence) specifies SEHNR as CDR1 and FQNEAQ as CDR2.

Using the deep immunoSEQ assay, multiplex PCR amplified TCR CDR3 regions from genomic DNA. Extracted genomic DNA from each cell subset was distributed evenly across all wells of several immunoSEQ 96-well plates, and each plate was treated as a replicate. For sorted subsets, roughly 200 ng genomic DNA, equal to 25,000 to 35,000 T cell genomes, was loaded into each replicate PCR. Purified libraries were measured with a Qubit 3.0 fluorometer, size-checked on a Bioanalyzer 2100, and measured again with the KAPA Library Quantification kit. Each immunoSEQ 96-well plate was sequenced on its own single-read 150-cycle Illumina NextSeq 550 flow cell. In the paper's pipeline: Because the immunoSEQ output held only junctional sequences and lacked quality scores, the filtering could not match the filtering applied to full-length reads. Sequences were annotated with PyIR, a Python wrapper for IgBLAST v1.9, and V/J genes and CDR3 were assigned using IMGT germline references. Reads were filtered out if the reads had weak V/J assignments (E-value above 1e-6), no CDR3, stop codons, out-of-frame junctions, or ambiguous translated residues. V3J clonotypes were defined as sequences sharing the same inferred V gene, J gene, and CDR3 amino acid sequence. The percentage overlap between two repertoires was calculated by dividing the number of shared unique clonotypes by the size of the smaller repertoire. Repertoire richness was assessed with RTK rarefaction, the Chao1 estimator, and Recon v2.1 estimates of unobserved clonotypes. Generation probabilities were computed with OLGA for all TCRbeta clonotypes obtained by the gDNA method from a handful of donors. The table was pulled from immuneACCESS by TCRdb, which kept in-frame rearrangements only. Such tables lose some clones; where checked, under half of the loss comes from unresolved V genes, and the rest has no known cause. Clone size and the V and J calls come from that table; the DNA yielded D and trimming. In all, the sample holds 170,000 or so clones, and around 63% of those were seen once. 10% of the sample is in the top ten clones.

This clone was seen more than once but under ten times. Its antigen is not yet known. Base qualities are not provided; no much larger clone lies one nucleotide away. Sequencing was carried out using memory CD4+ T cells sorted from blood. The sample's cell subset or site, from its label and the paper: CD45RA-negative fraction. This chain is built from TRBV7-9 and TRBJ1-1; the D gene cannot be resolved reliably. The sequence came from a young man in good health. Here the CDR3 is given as CASRVDGFAFF. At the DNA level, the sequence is TGTGCCAGCAGGGTTGACGGCTTCGCTTTCTTT.